This TCR beta chain was captured by sequencing in a study of blood T cells in healthy people across ages. The second PCR ran roughly 7 to 12 cycles with a sample-barcoded 5' primer and J-beta primers. TCRdb re-analysed the 5' RACE reads in MiXCR, keeping a single row per CDR3 protein. The sample includes over a million distinct CDR3 sequences, roughly two fifths of them seen just once. Germline CDR1 reads LGHNA; CDR2 reads YSLEER. V lost 0 bases to trimming and J lost 7 bases, with 10 bases between them. CDR3 length equals 14 residues. The receptor was derived from a woman between 18 and 29 years old in good health. What was sequenced was blood. V gene TRBV4-3 combines with J gene TRBJ1-5; no clear D gene. The CDR3 region is CASSQDGREQPQHF. In nucleotides, the CDR3 is TGCGCCAGCAGCCAAGACGGTCGAGAGCAGCCCCAGCATTTT.